These 10 T cell receptor beta chains originate from one sample sequenced in a study of naive and memory T cell subsets. Findings and caveats of the study: Especially in CD8 cells, naive repertoires contained a few larger clonotypes, possibly CD45RA-re-expressing memory cells.

Their antigens are not known. Both TRBC1 and TRBC2 were covered by a beta constant-region primer of two equimolar oligonucleotides. Nested alpha and beta constant-region primers with the SP2 primer drove four PCR rounds on ligated cDNA. Using its own MiXCR run on the UMI-ligation and nested PCR reads, TCRdb lists one record per CDR3 protein. The repertoire includes 150,000 or so distinct CDR3 sequences, roughly 22% of them detected once, and 0.11% sits in the top ten. Sequenced sample: naive CD4+ T cells from blood. These receptors were taken from a human donor in good health.

The chain carries TRBV6-6 and TRBJ2-7, with D unclear. Trimming cost V 5 bases and J 0 bases, with 11 bases left between them. This CDR3 contains 14 residues. The germline CDR1 and CDR2 sequences are MNHNY and SVGAGI (reference sequence). The CDR3: CASSPPRSSYEQYF. The CDR3 region has the DNA TGTGCCAGCAGTCCCCCTAGGAGCTCCTACGAGCAGTACTTC.

The chain uses TRBV27 and TRBJ1-4; D is possibly TRBD1 (6 bases). V gave up 7 bases and J gave up 12 bases, with 21 bases separating them. The CDR3 is 14 residues long. Per germline, CDR1 MNHEY and CDR2 SMNVEV (reference sequence). This chain's CDR3 is CASTRNGGARELFF. DNA for the CDR3: TGTGCCAGCACCCGAAACGGGGGGGCGAGGGAACTGTTTTTT. Variable domain in full (rest from reference TRBV27 and TRBJ1-4): EAQVTQNPRYLITVTGKKLTVTCSQNMNHEYMSWYRQDPGLGLRQIYYSMNVEVTDKGDVPEGYKVSRKEKRNFPLILESPSPNQTSLYFCASTRNGGARELFFGSGTQLSVL.

CDR3 residues: CSARENRGRDTQYF. For the CDR3, the DNA is TGCAGTGCTAGAGAGAACAGGGGGCGGGATACGCAGTATTTT. The V and J genes are TRBV20-1 and TRBJ2-3; 9 nucleotides line up with TRBD1. Per germline, CDR1 DFQATT and CDR2 SNEGSKA (reference sequence). The CDR3 extends over 14 amino acids. J gave up 6 bases and V 0 bases, and 4 bases lay outside the gene matches.

This clonotype has more than one count but fewer than ten. The rearrangement links TRBV2 to TRBJ2-4; TRBD1 might be the D (5 bases). The CDR3 length is 13 residues. Germline V lookup: CDR1 SNHLY, CDR2 FYNNEI. Between the trimmed V and J ends, which lost 2 bases and 8 bases, there was a span of 10 bases. The CDR3 DNA is TGTGCCAGCAGTGAACAGGGTTGGGACATTCAGTACTTC. It encodes CASSEQGWDIQYF.

This clonotype appeared many times. The chain's CDR3 is CASSPPGQSLRTDTQYF. CDR3 DNA: TGCGCCAGCAGCCCACCGGGACAGTCTCTTCGCACAGATACGCAGTATTTT. The chain recombines TRBV5-1 with TRBJ2-3; TRBD1 agrees at 7 bases. The V and J ends lost 4 bases and 1 base, in that order; junction bases with no gene match: 12. This CDR3 spans 17 amino acids. Germline CDR1 SGHRS, CDR2 YFSETQ.

The chain has TRBV3-1 and TRBJ2-1; a weak D match, TRBD1 (6 bases). Germline CDR1 is LGHDT and CDR2 is YNNKEL (reference sequence). The V end was cut by 2 bases, the J end by 4 bases, with 6 bases between. The CDR3 runs to 13 residues. The CDR3 sequence: CASSQRGYNEQFF. The CDR3 coding sequence is TGTGCCAGCAGCCAAAGGGGGTACAATGAGCAGTTCTTC.

This clonotype was observed at least ten times. J is TRBJ2-7 and V is TRBV18, with 7 positions matching TRBD1. The CDR3 runs to 13 residues. The trim removed 3 bases at V and 6 bases at J, leaving 5 bases unmatched. Germline V gives CDR1 KGHSH, CDR2 LQKENI. CDR3 residues: CASSPKNRGEQYF. The CDR3 region has the DNA TGTGCCAGCTCACCGAAAAACAGGGGCGAGCAGTACTTC.

This clonotype was recorded at least ten times. The rearrangement joins TRBV5-6 to TRBJ1-2; TRBD1 might be the D (5 bases). V shed 1 base and J shed 4 bases, with 11 bases lying between them. This CDR3 region has 14 residues. Germline V lookup: CDR1 SGHDT, CDR2 YYEEEE. CDR3 sequence (DNA): TGTGCCAGCAGCTTGCACAGGACGATCTATGGCTACACCTTC. Amino acids: CASSLHRTIYGYTF.

This clonotype has more than one count but fewer than ten. The rearrangement uses TRBV7-9 and TRBJ2-1, with D unresolved. Germline CDR1 SEHNR, CDR2 FQNEAQ (reference sequence). V was shortened by 4 bases and J by 5 bases, with 18 bases between the two germline ends. This CDR3 has 16 residues. As DNA, the CDR3 is TGTGCCAGCAGCTATTTCGGCAGGATACCTAACAATGAGCAGTTCTTC. Translation: CASSYFGRIPNNEQFF. Based on the CDR3 plus reference TRBV7-9 and TRBJ2-1, the full variable domain is DTGVSQNPRHKITKRGQNVTFRCDPISEHNRLYWYRQTLGQGPEFLTYFQNEAQLEKSRLLSDRFSAERPKGSFSTLEIQRTEQGDSAMYLCASSYFGRIPNNEQFFGPGTRLTVL.

The genes are TRBV4-1 and TRBJ2-1; D call uncertain. Germline V gives CDR1 MGHRA, CDR2 YSYEKL. V was trimmed by 1 base and J by 4 bases, leaving 11 bases between them. CDR3 length: 15 amino acids. The CDR3 DNA reads TGCGCCAGCAGCCAAGGGGGTTGGGGTTACAATGAGCAGTTCTTC. It codes for CASSQGGWGYNEQFF.